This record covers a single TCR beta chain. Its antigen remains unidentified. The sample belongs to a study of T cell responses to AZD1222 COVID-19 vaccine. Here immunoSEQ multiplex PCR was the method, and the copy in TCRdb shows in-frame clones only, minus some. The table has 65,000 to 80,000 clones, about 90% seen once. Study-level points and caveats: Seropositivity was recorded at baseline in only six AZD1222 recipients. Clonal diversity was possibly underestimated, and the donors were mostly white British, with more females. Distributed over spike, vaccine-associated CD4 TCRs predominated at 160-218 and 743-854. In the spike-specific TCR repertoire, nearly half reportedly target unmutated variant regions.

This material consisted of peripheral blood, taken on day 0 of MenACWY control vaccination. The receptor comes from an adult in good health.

The CDR3 coding sequence is TGTGCCAGCAGCCAAGACTCGATCTATGGCTACACCTTC. Residues: CASSQDSIYGYTF. The chain combines TRBV14 with TRBJ1-2, with D unclear. Germline V CDR1 and CDR2: SGHDN, FVKESK. V dropped 0 bases and J dropped 4 bases, with 6 bases sitting between them. The CDR3 totals 13 residues.